This T cell receptor beta chain was captured in a study of a mutant IDH1 vaccine in newly diagnosed glioma. In the study overall: Mean patient age was approximately 40 years; 62.5% were male and 37.5% female. Previous care, which was radiotherapy, temozolomide, or both, most often involved both. The study's findings and limits: Pseudoprogression seemed unrelated to changes in top peripheral T cell clonotypes. Immune responses induced by vaccination arose in 93.3% of the patients.

TCRdb keeps only in-frame clones here, not all; method: immunoSEQ multiplex PCR. The profile shows tens of thousands of clones, approximately 91% of them singletons. This sample's time point: baseline, week 1 (first vaccination visit). Treatment here: pre-vaccination baseline after standard-of-care therapy. Of note for this clone: Its antigen is unknown.

The source of this sequence is a woman aged 35 to 49 with glioma. The sequencing here drew on PBMCs, taken from a glioma patient treated with radiotherapy, temozolomide or both.

CDR3 region: CSVEPWLEGGYGYTF. The CDR3 DNA reads as TGCAGCGTTGAACCGTGGCTCGAAGGAGGGTATGGCTACACCTTC. V gene TRBV29-1 combines with J gene TRBJ1-2; no clear D. The CDR3 loop spans 15 amino acids. Trimming took 2 bases from V and 5 from J, leaving 18 bases between them. CDR1 is SQVTM and CDR2 is ANQGSEA in the germline V gene.